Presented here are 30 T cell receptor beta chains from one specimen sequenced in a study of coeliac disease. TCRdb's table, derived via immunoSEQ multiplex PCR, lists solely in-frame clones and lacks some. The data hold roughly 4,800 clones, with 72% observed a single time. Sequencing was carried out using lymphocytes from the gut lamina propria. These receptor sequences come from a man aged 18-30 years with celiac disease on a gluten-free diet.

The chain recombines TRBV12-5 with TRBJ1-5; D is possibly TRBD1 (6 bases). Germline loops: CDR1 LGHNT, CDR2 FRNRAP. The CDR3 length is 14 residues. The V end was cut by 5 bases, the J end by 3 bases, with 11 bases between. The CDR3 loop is CASGTGKNNQPQHF. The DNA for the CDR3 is TGTGCTAGTGGTACAGGGAAAAACAATCAGCCCCAGCATTTT.

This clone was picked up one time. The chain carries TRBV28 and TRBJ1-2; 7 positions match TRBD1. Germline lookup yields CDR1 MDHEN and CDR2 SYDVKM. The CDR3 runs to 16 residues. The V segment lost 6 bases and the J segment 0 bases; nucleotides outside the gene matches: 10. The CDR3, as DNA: TGTGCCAGCAGCTCACAGGGGAGAGGATCTAACTATGGCTACACCTTC. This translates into CASSSQGRGSNYGYTF.

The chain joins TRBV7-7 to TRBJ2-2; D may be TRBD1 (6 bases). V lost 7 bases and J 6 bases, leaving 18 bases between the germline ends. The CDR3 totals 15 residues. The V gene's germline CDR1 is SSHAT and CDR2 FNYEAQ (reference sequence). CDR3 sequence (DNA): TGTGCCAGCACCCCTGTGCAGACAGGAGCCGGGGAGCTGTTTTTT. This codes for CASTPVQTGAGELFF.

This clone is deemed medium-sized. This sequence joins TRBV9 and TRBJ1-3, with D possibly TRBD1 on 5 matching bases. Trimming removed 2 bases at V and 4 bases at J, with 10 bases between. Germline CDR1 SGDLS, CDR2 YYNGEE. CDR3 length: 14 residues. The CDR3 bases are TGTGCCAGCAGCGTCGGGGACTACGGAAACACCATATATTTT. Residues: CASSVGDYGNTIYF.

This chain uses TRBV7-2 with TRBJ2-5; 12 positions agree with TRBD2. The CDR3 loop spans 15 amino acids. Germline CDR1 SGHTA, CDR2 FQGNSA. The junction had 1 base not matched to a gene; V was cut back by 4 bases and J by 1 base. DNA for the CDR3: TGTGCCAGCAGCTGGACTAGCGGGGTCCAAGAGACCCAGTACTTC. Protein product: CASSWTSGVQETQYF.

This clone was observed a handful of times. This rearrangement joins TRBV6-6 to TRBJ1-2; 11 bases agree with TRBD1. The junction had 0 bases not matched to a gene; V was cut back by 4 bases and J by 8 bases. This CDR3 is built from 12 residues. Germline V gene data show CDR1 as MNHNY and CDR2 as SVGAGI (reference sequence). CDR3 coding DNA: TGTGCCAGCAGTTGGACAGGGGGCGGCTACACCTTC. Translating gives CASSWTGGGYTF.

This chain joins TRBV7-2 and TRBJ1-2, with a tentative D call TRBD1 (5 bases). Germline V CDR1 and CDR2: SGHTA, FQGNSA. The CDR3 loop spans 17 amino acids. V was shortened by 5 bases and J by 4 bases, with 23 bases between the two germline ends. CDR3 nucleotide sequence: TGTGCCAGCAGCCCGGGGGGGGGAGTGAGACTAACCTATGGCTACACCTTC. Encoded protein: CASSPGGGVRLTYGYTF. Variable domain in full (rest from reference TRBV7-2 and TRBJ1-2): GAGVSQSPSNKVTEKGKDVELRCDPISGHTALYWYRQSLGQGLEFLIYFQGNSAPDKSGLPSDRFSAERTGGSVSTLTIQRTQQEDSAVYLCASSPGGGVRLTYGYTFGSGTRLTVV.

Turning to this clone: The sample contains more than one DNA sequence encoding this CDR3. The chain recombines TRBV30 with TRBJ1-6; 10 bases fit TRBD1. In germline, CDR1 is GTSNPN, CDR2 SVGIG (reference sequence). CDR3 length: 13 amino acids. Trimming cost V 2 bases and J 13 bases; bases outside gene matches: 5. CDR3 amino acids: CAWSTTGGSPLHF. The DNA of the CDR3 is TGTGCCTGGAGTACGACAGGGGGCTCCCCCCTCCACTTT.

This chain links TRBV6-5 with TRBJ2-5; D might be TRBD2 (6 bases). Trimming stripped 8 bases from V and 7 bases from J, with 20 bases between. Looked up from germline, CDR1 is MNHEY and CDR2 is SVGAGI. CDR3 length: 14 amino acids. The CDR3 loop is CASGETGVGGTQYF. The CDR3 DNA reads TGTGCCAGCGGGGAGACGGGGGTAGGAGGGACCCAGTACTTC.

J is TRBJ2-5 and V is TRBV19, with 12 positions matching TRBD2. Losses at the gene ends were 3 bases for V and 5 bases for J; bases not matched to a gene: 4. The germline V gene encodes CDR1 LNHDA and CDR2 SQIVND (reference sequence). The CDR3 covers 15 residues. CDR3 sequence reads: CASSILAGGRETQYF. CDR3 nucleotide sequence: TGTGCCAGTAGTATTCTAGCGGGGGGGCGTGAGACCCAGTACTTC.

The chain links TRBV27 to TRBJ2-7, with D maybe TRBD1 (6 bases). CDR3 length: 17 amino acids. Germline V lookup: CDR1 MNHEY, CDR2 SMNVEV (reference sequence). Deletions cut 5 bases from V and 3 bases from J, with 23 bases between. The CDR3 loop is CASSPQFGQIVRYEQYF. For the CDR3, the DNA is TGTGCCAGCAGTCCTCAATTCGGACAGATCGTGCGCTACGAGCAGTACTTC.

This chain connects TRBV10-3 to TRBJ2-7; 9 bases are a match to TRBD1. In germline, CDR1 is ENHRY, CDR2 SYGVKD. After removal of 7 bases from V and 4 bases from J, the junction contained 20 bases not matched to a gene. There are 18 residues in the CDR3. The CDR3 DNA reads TGTGCCATCAACGTGGGGACAGGGACTCCCGAACCGTCGTACGAGCAGTACTTC. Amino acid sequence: CAINVGTGTPEPSYEQYF.

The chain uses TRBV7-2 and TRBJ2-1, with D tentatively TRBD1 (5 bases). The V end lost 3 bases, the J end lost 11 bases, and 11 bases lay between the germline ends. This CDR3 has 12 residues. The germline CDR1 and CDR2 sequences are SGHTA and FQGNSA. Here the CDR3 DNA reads TGTGCCAGCAGCTTGCCCAGGGCGCAGCAGTTCTTC. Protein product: CASSLPRAQQFF. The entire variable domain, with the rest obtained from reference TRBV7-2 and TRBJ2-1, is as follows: GAGVSQSPSNKVTEKGKDVELRCDPISGHTALYWYRQSLGQGLEFLIYFQGNSAPDKSGLPSDRFSAERTGGSVSTLTIQRTQQEDSAVYLCASSLPRAQQFFGPGTRLTVL.

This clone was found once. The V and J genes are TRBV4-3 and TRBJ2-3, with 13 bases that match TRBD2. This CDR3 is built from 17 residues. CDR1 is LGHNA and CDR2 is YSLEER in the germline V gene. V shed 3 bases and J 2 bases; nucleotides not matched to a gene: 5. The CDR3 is CASSHGGLAGLTDTQYF. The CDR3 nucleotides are TGCGCCAGCAGCCACGGGGGACTAGCGGGGCTCACAGATACGCAGTATTTT.

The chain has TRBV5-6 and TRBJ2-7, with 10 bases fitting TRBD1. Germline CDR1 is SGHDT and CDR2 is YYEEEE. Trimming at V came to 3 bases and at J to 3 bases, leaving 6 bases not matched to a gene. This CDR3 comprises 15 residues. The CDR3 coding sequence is TGTGCCAGCAGCTGGACAGGGGGTTCAGGCTACGAGCAGTACTTC. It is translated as CASSWTGGSGYEQYF.

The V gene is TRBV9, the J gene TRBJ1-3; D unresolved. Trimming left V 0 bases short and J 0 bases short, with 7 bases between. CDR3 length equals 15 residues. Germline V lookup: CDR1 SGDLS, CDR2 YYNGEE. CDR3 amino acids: CASSVGTASGNTIYF. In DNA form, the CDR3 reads TGTGCCAGCAGCGTAGGGACTGCCTCTGGAAACACCATATATTTT. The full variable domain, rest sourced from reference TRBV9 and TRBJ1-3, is DSGVTQTPKHLITATGQRVTLRCSPRSGDLSVYWYQQSLDQGLQFLIQYYNGEERAKGNILERFSAQQFPDLHSELNLSSLELGDSALYFCASSVGTASGNTIYFGEGSWLTVV.

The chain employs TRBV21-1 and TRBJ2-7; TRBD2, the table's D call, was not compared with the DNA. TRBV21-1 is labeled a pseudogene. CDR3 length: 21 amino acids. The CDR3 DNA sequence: TGTGCCAGCAGCACGAACAAGGGGGCGACTAGCGGGGGCCTTTTATGGGACGAGCAGTACTTC. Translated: CASSTNKGATSGGLLWDEQYF.

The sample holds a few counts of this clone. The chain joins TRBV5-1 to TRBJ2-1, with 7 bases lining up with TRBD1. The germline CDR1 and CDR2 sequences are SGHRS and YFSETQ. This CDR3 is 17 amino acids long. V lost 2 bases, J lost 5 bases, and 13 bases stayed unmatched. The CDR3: CASSFRRGGGLNNEQFF. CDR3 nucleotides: TGCGCCAGCAGCTTCCGGCGAGGGGGCGGACTCAACAATGAGCAGTTCTTC. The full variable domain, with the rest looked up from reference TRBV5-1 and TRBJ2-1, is KAGVTQTPRYLIKTRGQQVTLSCSPISGHRSVSWYQQTPGQGLQFLFEYFSETQRNKGNFPGRFSGRQFSNSRSEMNVSTLELGDSALYLCASSFRRGGGLNNEQFFGPGTRLTVL.

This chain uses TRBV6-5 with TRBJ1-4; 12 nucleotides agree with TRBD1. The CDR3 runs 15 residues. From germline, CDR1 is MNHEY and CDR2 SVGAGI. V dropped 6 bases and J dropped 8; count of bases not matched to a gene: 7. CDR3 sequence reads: CASSGGQGAFEKLFF. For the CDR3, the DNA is TGTGCCAGCAGCGGGGGACAGGGGGCGTTCGAAAAACTGTTTTTT.

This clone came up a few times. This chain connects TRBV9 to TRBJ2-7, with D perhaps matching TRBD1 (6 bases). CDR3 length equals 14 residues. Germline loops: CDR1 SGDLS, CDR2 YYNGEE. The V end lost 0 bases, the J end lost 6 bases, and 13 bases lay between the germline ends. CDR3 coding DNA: TGTGCCAGCAGCGTAGTTGCAGGGGATAGCGAGCAGTACTTC. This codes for CASSVVAGDSEQYF.

CDR3 amino acids: CASSQGQGLGEQYF. CDR3 DNA sequence: TGCGCCAGCAGCCAAGGACAGGGACTGGGCGAGCAGTACTTC. The V call is TRBV4-1, the J call TRBJ2-7; D may be TRBD1 (7 bases). Trimming took 1 base from V and 6 from J, leaving 13 bases between them. The germline V gene encodes CDR1 MGHRA and CDR2 YSYEKL. The CDR3 is made up of 14 amino acids.

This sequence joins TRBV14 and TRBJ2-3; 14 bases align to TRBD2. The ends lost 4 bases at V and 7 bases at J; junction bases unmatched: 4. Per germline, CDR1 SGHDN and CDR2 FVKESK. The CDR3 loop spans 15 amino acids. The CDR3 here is CASSLGTSGGNTQYF. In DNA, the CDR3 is TGTGCCAGCAGCCTGGGGACTAGCGGGGGAAATACGCAGTATTTT.

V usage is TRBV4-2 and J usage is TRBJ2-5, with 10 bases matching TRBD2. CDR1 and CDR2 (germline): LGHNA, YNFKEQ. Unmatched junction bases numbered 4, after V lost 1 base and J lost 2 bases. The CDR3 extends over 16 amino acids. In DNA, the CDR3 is TGTGCCAGCAGCCAAGGGACTAGCGGCCCTCAAGAGACCCAGTACTTC. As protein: CASSQGTSGPQETQYF.

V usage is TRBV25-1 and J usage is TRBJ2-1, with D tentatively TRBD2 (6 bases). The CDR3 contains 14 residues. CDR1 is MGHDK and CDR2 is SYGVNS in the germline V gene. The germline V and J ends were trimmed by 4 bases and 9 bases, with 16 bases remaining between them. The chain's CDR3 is CASSVPPLGGEQFF. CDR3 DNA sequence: TGTGCCAGCAGTGTCCCCCCATTGGGGGGTGAGCAGTTCTTC.

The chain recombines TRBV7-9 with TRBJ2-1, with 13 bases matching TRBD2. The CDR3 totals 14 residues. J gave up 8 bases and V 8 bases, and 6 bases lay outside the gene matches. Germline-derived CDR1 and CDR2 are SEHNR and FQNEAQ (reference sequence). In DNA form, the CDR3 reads TGTGCCAGCGTTACTAGCGGGGGGGCTCATGAGCAGTTCTTC. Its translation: CASVTSGGAHEQFF.

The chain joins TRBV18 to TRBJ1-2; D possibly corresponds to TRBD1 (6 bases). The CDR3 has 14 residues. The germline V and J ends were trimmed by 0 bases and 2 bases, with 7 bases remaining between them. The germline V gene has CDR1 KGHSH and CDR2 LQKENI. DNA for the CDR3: TGTGCCAGCTCACCACCGGGGACAAACTATGGCTACACCTTC. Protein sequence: CASSPPGTNYGYTF.

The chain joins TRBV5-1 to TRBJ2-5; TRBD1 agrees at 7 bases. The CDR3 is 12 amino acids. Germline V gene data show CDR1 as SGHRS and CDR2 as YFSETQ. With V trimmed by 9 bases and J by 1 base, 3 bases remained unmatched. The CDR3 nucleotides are TGCGCCATCGGGGACAGCCAAGAGACCCAGTACTTC. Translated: CAIGDSQETQYF.

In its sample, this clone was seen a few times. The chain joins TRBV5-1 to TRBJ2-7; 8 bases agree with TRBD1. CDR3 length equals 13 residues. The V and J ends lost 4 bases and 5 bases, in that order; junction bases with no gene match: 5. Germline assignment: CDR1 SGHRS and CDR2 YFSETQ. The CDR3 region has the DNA TGCGCCAGCAGCCCGTGGACAGGGAACGAGCAGTACTTC. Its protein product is CASSPWTGNEQYF.

The CDR3 region has the DNA TGTGCCAGCAGCCAAGATCTTAGGGGACTAGAATTTGGTGAGCAGTTCTTC. Translation: CASSQDLRGLEFGEQFF. The chain is built from TRBV4-2 and TRBJ2-1, with 8 bases identical to TRBD2. CDR1 is LGHNA and CDR2 is YNFKEQ in the germline V gene. After removal of 0 bases from V and 9 bases from J, the junction contained 13 bases not matched to a gene. CDR3 length: 17 amino acids.

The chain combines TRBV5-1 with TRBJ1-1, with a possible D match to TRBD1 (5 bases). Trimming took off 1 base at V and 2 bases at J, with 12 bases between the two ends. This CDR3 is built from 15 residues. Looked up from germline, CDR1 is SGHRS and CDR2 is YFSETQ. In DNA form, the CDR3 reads TGCGCCAGCAGCTTGATTCCATGGGGCAACACTGAAGCTTTCTTT. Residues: CASSLIPWGNTEAFF.